What follows describes a single T cell receptor (beta chain). What it binds is not known. The sample is drawn from a study of somatic mutations in cytotoxic T cells in rheumatoid arthritis. Turning to the study itself: There were some V beta antibody-stained T-cell populations flow-sorted at nearly 100% purity, and these included V beta1+ cells sequenced for TCRB. Broader study findings: TRBV07 showed slight underrepresentation in rheumatoid arthritis patients, unadjusted for multiple comparisons. The study found CD8+ clonality increased with age in rheumatoid arthritis patients, not healthy controls.

Trimming cost V 2 bases and J 0 bases, with 10 bases left between them. This CDR3 is 15 amino acids long. Germline loops: CDR1 MNHEY, CDR2 SVGAGI. Sequencing used immunoSEQ multiplex PCR; TCRdb keeps in-frame clones, though not all of them. The sample carries 15,000 to 20,000 clones, roughly 82% recorded once. What was sequenced was CD8+ T cells sorted from blood. The clonotype was recovered from an adult with rheumatoid arthritis. The chain recombines TRBV6-5 with TRBJ1-1, with D tentatively TRBD1 (5 bases). In nucleotides, the CDR3 is TGTGCCAGCAGTTACACAGGATTCCTGAACACTGAAGCTTTCTTT. Protein: CASSYTGFLNTEAFF.